The rows below give T cell receptor beta chains drawn from one sample of a study of blood T cells in healthy people across ages. MiXCR, applied by TCRdb to the 5' RACE reads, yields one record per CDR3 protein. The table shows about 1,400,000 distinct CDR3 sequences, with approximately 42% occurring only once. Input material: blood. The receptors originated from a woman aged 18-35 years in good health. Each CDR3 is given with its conserved first and last residue. A D gene is named only where the DNA matches it firmly. Clone sizes are given selectively: once, few, many, or a class where the clone is expanded.

d_call: TRBD1
v_call: TRBV4-1
j_call: TRBJ1-6
clone_size: few
cdr3_nt: TGCGCCAGCAGCCGATCGACAGGGGGCGAGTCACCCCTCCACTTT
cdr3_aa: CASSRSTGGESPLHF

d_call: -
v_call: TRBV5-1
j_call: TRBJ1-3
clone_size: -
cdr3_nt: TGCGCCAGCAGCTCGGGACCGCTGGACTCTGGAAACACCATATATTTT
cdr3_aa: CASSSGPLDSGNTIYF

d_call: -
v_call: TRBV6-5
j_call: TRBJ1-2
clone_size: few
cdr3_nt: TGTGCCAGCAGGCAATCCGGTGGCTACACCTTC
cdr3_aa: CASRQSGGYTF

d_call: -
v_call: TRBV12-3/TRBV12-4
j_call: TRBJ2-4
clone_size: -
cdr3_nt: TGTGCCAGCAGCAGGGTCTCGGCAGGGAAACTATCGGCCAAAAACATTCAGTACTTC
cdr3_aa: CASSRVSAGKLSAKNIQYF

d_call: -
v_call: TRBV20-1
j_call: TRBJ1-1
clone_size: -
cdr3_nt: TGCAGTGCTAGAGATCCCCGGAACACTGAAGCTTTCTTT
cdr3_aa: CSARDPRNTEAFF

d_call: -
v_call: TRBV18
j_call: TRBJ2-7
clone_size: -
cdr3_nt: TGTGCCAGCTCACCAATAATGGATCGTACCGGCGGCGAGCAGTACTTC
cdr3_aa: CASSPIMDRTGGEQYF

d_call: TRBD2
v_call: TRBV5-1
j_call: TRBJ2-3
clone_size: -
cdr3_nt: TGCGCCAGCAGCCCAGGGACTAGCGGGGGAACTACAGATACGCAGTATTTT
cdr3_aa: CASSPGTSGGTTDTQYF

d_call: -
v_call: TRBV11-3
j_call: TRBJ2-1
clone_size: -
cdr3_nt: TGTGCCAGCAGCTTAGGTGGTAGCGAGACTTACGACTCCTACAATGAGCAGTTCTTC
cdr3_aa: CASSLGGSETYDSYNEQFF

d_call: -
v_call: TRBV15
j_call: TRBJ2-2
clone_size: -
cdr3_nt: TGTGCCACCAGCAGAGATACAGGGCAAAACACCGGGGAGCTGTTTTTT
cdr3_aa: CATSRDTGQNTGELFF

d_call: -
v_call: TRBV12-3/TRBV12-4
j_call: TRBJ2-7
clone_size: -
cdr3_nt: TGTGCCTGCAATGAATACGTGGACGGGGGACAGTACTTC
cdr3_aa: CACNEYVDGGQYF

d_call: -
v_call: TRBV9
j_call: TRBJ2-6
clone_size: few
cdr3_nt: TGTGCCAGCAGCGTATTCAGGACCTCTGGGGCCAACGTCCTGACTTTC
cdr3_aa: CASSVFRTSGANVLTF

d_call: -
v_call: TRBV12-3/TRBV12-4
j_call: TRBJ2-1
clone_size: few
cdr3_nt: TGTGCCAGCAGTTCCTCCTGGGTGGGGCAGTTCTTC
cdr3_aa: CASSSSWVGQFF

d_call: -
v_call: TRBV28
j_call: TRBJ1-2
clone_size: -
cdr3_nt: TGTGCCAGTGGGGGGGACTATGGCTACACCTTC
cdr3_aa: CASGGDYGYTF

d_call: -
v_call: TRBV4-2
j_call: TRBJ1-6
clone_size: -
cdr3_nt: TGTGCCAGCAGAGAGGGGTCCTATAATTCACCCCTCCACTTT
cdr3_aa: CASREGSYNSPLHF

d_call: TRBD1
v_call: TRBV25-1
j_call: TRBJ2-4
clone_size: few
cdr3_nt: TGTGCCAGCAGTGCGACAGGGGGCCGAGCCAAAAACATTCAGTACTTC
cdr3_aa: CASSATGGRAKNIQYF

d_call: -
v_call: TRBV29-1
j_call: TRBJ1-1
clone_size: -
cdr3_nt: TGCAGCGTTGATACAGGACCCTCCGAAGCTTTCTTT
cdr3_aa: CSVDTGPSEAFF

d_call: -
v_call: TRBV1
j_call: TRBJ2-1
clone_size: -
cdr3_nt: TGCACCAGCAGCCGTGGCAGCGCCCGGTCCTACAATGAGCAGTTCTTC
cdr3_aa: CTSSRGSARSYNEQFF

d_call: TRBD2
v_call: TRBV12-3/TRBV12-4
j_call: TRBJ2-5
clone_size: -
cdr3_nt: TGTGCCAGCAGTCCACGACTAGCGGGTGAGCAGTACTTC
cdr3_aa: CASSPRLAGEQYF

d_call: -
v_call: TRBV3-1
j_call: TRBJ2-3
clone_size: -
cdr3_nt: TGTGCCAGCAGCCAATTCGCCGGCACCTCTAGCACAGATACGCAGTATTTT
cdr3_aa: CASSQFAGTSSTDTQYF

d_call: -
v_call: TRBV25-1
j_call: TRBJ2-5
clone_size: few
cdr3_nt: TGTGCCAGCAGTGAATCGGGGAATGGTGAGCAGTACTTC
cdr3_aa: CASSESGNGEQYF

d_call: -
v_call: TRBV5-1
j_call: TRBJ2-1
clone_size: -
cdr3_nt: TGCGCCAGCAGCTTGGATGATAGCGGCCTATCCTACAATGAGCAGTTCTTC
cdr3_aa: CASSLDDSGLSYNEQFF

d_call: TRBD2
v_call: TRBV4-1
j_call: TRBJ2-1
clone_size: many
cdr3_nt: TGCGCCAGCAGACACAGACTAGCGGGAGACCTCTTGGATGAGCAGTTCTTC
cdr3_aa: CASRHRLAGDLLDEQFF